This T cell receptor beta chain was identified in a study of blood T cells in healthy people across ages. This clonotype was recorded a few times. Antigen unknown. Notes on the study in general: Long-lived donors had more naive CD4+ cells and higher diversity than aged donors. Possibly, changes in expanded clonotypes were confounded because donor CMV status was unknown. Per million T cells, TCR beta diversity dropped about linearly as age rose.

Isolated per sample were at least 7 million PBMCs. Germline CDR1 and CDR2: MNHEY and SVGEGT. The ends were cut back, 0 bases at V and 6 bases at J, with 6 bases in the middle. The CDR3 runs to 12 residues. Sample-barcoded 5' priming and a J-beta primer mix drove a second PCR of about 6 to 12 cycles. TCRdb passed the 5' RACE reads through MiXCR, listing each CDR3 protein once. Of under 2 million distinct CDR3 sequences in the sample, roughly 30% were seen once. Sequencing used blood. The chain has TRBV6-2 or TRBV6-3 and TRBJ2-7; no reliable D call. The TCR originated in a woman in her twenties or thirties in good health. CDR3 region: CASSYSFLEQYF. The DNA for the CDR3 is TGTGCCAGCAGTTACTCGTTCCTCGAGCAGTACTTC.